The next 10 T cell receptor beta chains were all read from a single sample in a study of blood T cell repertoires in COVID-19. The protocol was immunoSEQ multiplex PCR, while the TCRdb copy is restricted to in-frame clones and leaves out a portion. The sample consists of around 130,000 clones, 77% of them appearing once. Sequencing was carried out using peripheral blood. The receptors were gathered from an elderly man with acute or convalescent COVID-19.

Written as DNA, the CDR3 is TGCGCCAGCAGTCAACCGACAGGGAACACCGGGGAGCTGTTTTTT. Translating gives CASSQPTGNTGELFF. V gene TRBV23-1 combines with J gene TRBJ2-2; perhaps TRBD1 as D (6 bases). TRBV23-1 is placed among ORFs of uncertain function. V dropped 2 bases and J dropped 1 base, with 8 bases sitting between them. CDR3 length: 15 residues.

The V call is TRBV7-9, the J call TRBJ2-3; 15 positions agree with TRBD2. CDR3 size: 16 residues. CDR1 is SEHNR, CDR2 FQNEAQ, per germline (reference sequence). The V segment lost 5 bases and the J segment 3 bases; nucleotides outside the gene matches: 3. CDR3 DNA: TGTGCCAGCAGCCGCGGGACTAGCGGGGGGACAGATACGCAGTATTTT. Its translation: CASSRGTSGGTDTQYF. The full variable domain, its missing parts supplied by reference TRBV7-9 and TRBJ2-3, is DTGVSQNPRHKITKRGQNVTFRCDPISEHNRLYWYRQTLGQGPEFLTYFQNEAQLEKSRLLSDRFSAERPKGSFSTLEIQRTEQGDSAMYLCASSRGTSGGTDTQYFGPGTRLTVL.

This rearrangement joins TRBV21-1 to TRBJ1-2; the D call TRBD1 from the table was never checked on the DNA. TRBV21-1 represents a pseudogene. CDR3 length: 17 residues. In DNA form, the CDR3 reads TGTGCCAGCAGCAAAGGACGGCTTCGGGACAGGGGCTATGGCTACACCTTC. It is translated as CASSKGRLRDRGYGYTF.

The V call is TRBV9, the J call TRBJ2-6; no clear D. V dropped 0 bases and J dropped 2 bases, with 6 bases sitting between them. The CDR3 runs to 15 residues. Germline-derived CDR1 and CDR2 are SGDLS and YYNGEE. The CDR3 bases are TGTGCCAGCAGCGTAGAGAGCCCTGGGGCCAACGTCCTGACTTTC. Translation gives CASSVESPGANVLTF.

The gene calls are TRBV5-6 and TRBJ1-2; weak D call: TRBD1 (5 bases). The CDR3 has 14 residues. Trimming took 0 bases from V and 4 from J, leaving 10 bases between them. Germline CDR1 and CDR2: SGHDT and YYEEEE. The CDR3 nucleotides read TGTGCCAGCAGCTTGGTAGGGCAGGGCTATGGCTACACCTTC. Protein sequence: CASSLVGQGYGYTF.

The chain recombines TRBV25-1 with TRBJ1-1; D might be TRBD1 (5 bases). This CDR3 region has 11 residues. V shed 8 bases and J shed 5 bases, with 9 bases lying between them. Germline V gives CDR1 MGHDK, CDR2 SYGVNS. The CDR3 nucleotides are TGTGCCAGCCGGGGGGGGACTGAAGCTTTCTTT. Protein product: CASRGGTEAFF.

The rearrangement uses TRBV11-3 and TRBJ2-3; 9 bases fit TRBD1. Germline trimming cut 4 bases from V and 3 bases from J; bases unmatched to any gene: 5. The CDR3 has 15 amino acids. CDR1 and CDR2 (germline): SGHNT, YENEEA. Here the CDR3 reads CASSSGTGLTDTQYF. The CDR3 coding sequence is TGTGCCAGCAGCTCCGGGACAGGGTTGACAGATACGCAGTATTTT.

The chain employs TRBV6-5 and TRBJ1-6, with 8 bases that match TRBD1. The J segment lost 10 bases and the V segment lost 6 bases, leaving 5 bases of the junction unmatched. The CDR3 contains 13 residues. From germline, CDR1 is MNHEY and CDR2 SVGAGI. Here the CDR3 reads CASSQGARSPLHF. CDR3 coding DNA: TGTGCCAGCAGCCAGGGGGCCCGATCACCCCTCCACTTT.

This chain joins TRBV7-2 and TRBJ2-2; unclear D gene. Germline CDR1 and CDR2: SGHTA and FQGNSA. The V and J ends lost 3 bases and 5 bases respectively, with 13 bases between them. The CDR3 is made up of 15 amino acids. The CDR3 region has the DNA TGTGCCAGCAGCTTTTGGCATTCTCCGACCGGGGAGCTGTTTTTT. Translated, it gives CASSFWHSPTGELFF.

This clone has a handful of counts. The V gene is TRBV6-5, the J gene TRBJ1-6, with D perhaps TRBD1 (6 bases). Per germline, CDR1 MNHEY and CDR2 SVGAGI. The ends were cut back, 7 bases at V and 8 bases at J, with 15 bases in the middle. The CDR3 covers 14 residues. The CDR3, as DNA: TGTGCCAGCAACCAACAGGGTGGTCATTCACCCCTCCACTTT. Amino acid sequence: CASNQQGGHSPLHF.